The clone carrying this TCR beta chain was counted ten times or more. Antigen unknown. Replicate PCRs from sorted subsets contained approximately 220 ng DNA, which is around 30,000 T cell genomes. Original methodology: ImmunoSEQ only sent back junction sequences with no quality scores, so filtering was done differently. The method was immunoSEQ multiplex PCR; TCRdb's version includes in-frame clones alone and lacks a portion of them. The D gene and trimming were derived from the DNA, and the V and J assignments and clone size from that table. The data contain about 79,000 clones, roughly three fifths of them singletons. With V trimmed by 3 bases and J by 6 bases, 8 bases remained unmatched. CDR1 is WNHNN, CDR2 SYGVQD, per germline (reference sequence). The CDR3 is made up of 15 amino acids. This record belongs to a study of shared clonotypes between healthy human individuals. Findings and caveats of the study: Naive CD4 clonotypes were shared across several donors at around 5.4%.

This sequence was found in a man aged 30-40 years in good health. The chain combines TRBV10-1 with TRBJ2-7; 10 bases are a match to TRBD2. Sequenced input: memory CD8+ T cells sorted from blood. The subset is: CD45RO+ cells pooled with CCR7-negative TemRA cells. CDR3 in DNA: TGCGCCAGCAGTGAAAGGGCGGTAGCGGGAGGCGAGCAGTACTTC. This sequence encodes CASSERAVAGGEQYF.